The rows below give T cell receptor beta chains drawn from one sample of a study of cytotoxic CD8 clonotypes in ibrutinib-treated CLL. Method: immunoSEQ multiplex PCR; TCRdb's copy keeps in-frame clones and lacks some. The repertoire holds over 120,000 clones, with over 75% as singletons. This material consisted of PBMCs, taken after 36 months of ibrutinib treatment. Source of these receptors: a human donor with chronic lymphocytic leukemia. The CDR3 runs from the conserved cysteine through the conserved F or W. The D gene is left open where the match is weak. Only some rows state a clone size, as once, few, many or a class for expanded clones.

TRBJ2-1 TRBD2 TRBV27 . 18 TGTGCCAGCAAAAGGTTCCCGAGGACTAGCGGGGGGGCCCATGAGCAGTTCTTC CASKRFPRTSGGAHEQFF
TRBJ2-4 . TRBV18 . 16 TGTGCCAGCTCACCATCGGCTAGCCTGACCAAAAACATTCAGTACTTC CASSPSASLTKNIQYF
TRBJ1-2 . TRBV12-5 . 16 TGTGCTAGTGGTTTGGAGGCAGGGGTAAGGCTGGGCGGCTACACCTTC CASGLEAGVRLGGYTF
TRBJ1-6 . TRBV18 . 15 TGTGCCAGCTCCGGGTTCAACCGGCATAATTCACCCCTCCACTTT CASSGFNRHNSPLHF
TRBJ1-1 . TRBV30 . 14 TGTGCCTGGAGTTGGGCAGGGAGTCGCACTGAAGCTTTCTTT CAWSWAGSRTEAFF
TRBJ2-1 . TRBV4-1 . 15 TGCGCCAGCAGCCAAGACAGGGGTGGTTACAATGAGCAGTTCTTC CASSQDRGGYNEQFF
TRBJ2-3 . TRBV12-5 . 12 TGTGCTAGTGGGCCGGACTCCGTTACGCAGTATTTT CASGPDSVTQYF
TRBJ2-1 TRBD2 TRBV29-1 . 11 TGCAGCGTTACTAGCGCCTCGGAGCAGTTCTTC CSVTSASEQFF
TRBJ1-6 . TRBV6-5 . 15 TGTGCCAGCAGTACGAACCGGGACGGGAATTCACCCCTCCACTTT CASSTNRDGNSPLHF
TRBJ2-5 TRBD2 TRBV4-2 . 15 TGTGCCAGCAGAGCGGGGGGCCCATGGGAAGAGACCCAGTACTTC CASRAGGPWEETQYF
TRBJ1-1 . TRBV7-8 . 15 TGTGCCAGCAGCTTAGCAACAAGGGGATTAACTGAAGCTTTCTTT CASSLATRGLTEAFF
TRBJ1-5 . TRBV15 . 14 TGTGCCACCAGCCCGAGACAGGACGCCTGGCCCCAGCATTTT CATSPRQDAWPQHF
TRBJ2-2 . TRBV13 . 16 TGTGCCAGCAGCTTTACAGGGACTCCGAACACCGGGGAGCTGTTTTTT CASSFTGTPNTGELFF
TRBJ2-7 TRBD1 TRBV18 . 14 TGTGCCAGCTCACCTCGACAGGGAAACTACGAGCAGTACTTC CASSPRQGNYEQYF
TRBJ2-5 . TRBV5-1 once 15 TGCGCCAGCAGCTTGGCCACAGGGTACCAAGAGACCCAGTACTTC CASSLATGYQETQYF
TRBJ1-1 . TRBV11-1 . 13 TGTGCCAGCAGCGTAGGGGCCTACACTGAAGCTTTCTTT CASSVGAYTEAFF
TRBJ1-5 . TRBV4-2 few 16 TGTGCCAGCAGCCAAGATGTTGCGGTTGGCAATCAGCCCCAGCATTTT CASSQDVAVGNQPQHF
TRBJ1-2 . TRBV5-6 . 16 TGTGCCAGCAGCTTGGCCGAAAAGGGGCCCAACTATGGCTACACCTTC CASSLAEKGPNYGYTF
TRBJ1-3 . TRBV28 few 13 TGTGCCAGCAGCCCCCGCTGGGGAAACACCATATATTTT CASSPRWGNTIYF
TRBJ2-4 . TRBV15 . 16 TGTGCCACCAGCAGAGGACGGCAGGGGGGGAAAAACATTCAGTACTTC CATSRGRQGGKNIQYF
TRBJ2-2 . TRBV7-8 . 17 TGTGCCAGCAGCTTACGTTTGGGACCGCCGGCGCCCGGAGAGCTGTTTTTT CASSLRLGPPAPGELFF
TRBJ2-3 TRBD2 TRBV19 . 16 TGTGCCAGTAGCCCAGCTAGGCGGGAGAGAGCAGATACGCAGTATTTT CASSPARRERADTQYF
TRBJ1-1 TRBD1 TRBV10-3 . 12 TGTGCCATCACGGGGGGGGACAGGGTAGCTTTCTTT CAITGGDRVAFF
TRBJ1-2 . TRBV7-9 . 13 TGTGCCAGCAGCTATACAAGACTATGGGGCTACACCTTC CASSYTRLWGYTF
TRBJ2-3 TRBD1 TRBV30 once 18 TGTGCCTGGAGCCCTAAGTGGGCGGGACAGGGGAGCGGAGATACGCAGTATTTT CAWSPKWAGQGSGDTQYF
TRBJ1-2 . TRBV12-1 . 14 TGTGCCAGCAGCTCGATTGGATCCGGGACAGGGCCAGGATTC CASSSIGSGTGPGF
TRBJ2-7 TRBD1 TRBV7-8 . 17 TGTGCCAGCAGCAAACCGCGTCTGGGGACAGTGAAGTACGAGCAGTACTTC CASSKPRLGTVKYEQYF
TRBJ1-2 . TRBV28 . 15 TGTGCCAGCACCTCGGTATCGGGGGTCCGGTATGGCTACACCTTC CASTSVSGVRYGYTF